One TCR beta chain is described in this entry. Per the authors' pipeline: ImmunoSEQ only sent back junction sequences with no quality scores, so filtering was done differently. Generated by immunoSEQ multiplex PCR, the TCRdb table keeps only in-frame clones and is missing some. That table is the source of V, J and clone size, and D and trimming were worked out from the DNA. The sample has 550,000 to 850,000 clones, 55% to 80% seen once; the top ten hold under 2%. Adult Caucasians living in Nashville, Tennessee made up all of the donors. After removal of 2 bases from V and 7 bases from J, the junction contained 10 bases not matched to a gene. CDR1 and CDR2 from the germline V gene are SGHTA and FQGNSA. CDR3 length: 18 amino acids. These data belong to a study of shared clonotypes between healthy human individuals.

V and J are TRBV7-2 and TRBJ2-1; TRBD2 agrees at 14 bases. Sequencing was carried out using memory CD4+ T cells sorted from blood. Indicated subset: CD45RA-negative fraction. This clonotype was obtained from a woman aged 25 to 39 in good health. CDR3 residues: CASSLWGTSGRGANEQFF. DNA of the CDR3: TGTGCCAGCAGCTTATGGGGGACTAGCGGGAGAGGGGCGAATGAGCAGTTCTTC.